A selection of T cell receptor beta chains follows, all from one sample in a study of blood T cell repertoires in COVID-19. The table came from immunoSEQ multiplex PCR; TCRdb's copy has only in-frame clones and leaves some out. The sample has some 150,000 clones, 80% to 85% seen once; the top ten hold approximately 2.4%. The sequenced material came from peripheral blood. The source of these receptors is a human donor with acute or convalescent COVID-19. The donor label of this sample is uncertain. CDR3s include the opening cysteine and the closing phenylalanine or tryptophan. The D gene is left open where the match is weak. The size of a clone is reported for some rows only, either as once, few or many, or as a class for expanded clones.

TRBV28	.	.	TRBJ2-5	13	TGTGCCAGCAGTTTACCCCCGAGGGAGACCCAGTACTTC	CASSLPPRETQYF
TRBV5-6	TRBD1	.	TRBJ1-4	15	TGTGCCAGCAGCTTGGTCGGACAGGGGGGTGAAAAACTGTTTTTT	CASSLVGQGGEKLFF
TRBV5-1	TRBD2	.	TRBJ2-1	16	TGCGCCAGCAGCTTGGGGCGCCAGGGCGGGGGCAATGAGCAGTTCTTC	CASSLGRQGGGNEQFF
TRBV25-1	TRBD1	.	TRBJ2-5	14	TGTGCCAGCAGTGAGACAGGGGGAGGAGAGACCCAGTACTTC	CASSETGGGETQYF
TRBV6-5	.	once	TRBJ2-1	13	TGTGCCAGCAGGGCCCCGGGGTACAATGAGCAGTTCTTC	CASRAPGYNEQFF
TRBV5-1	.	.	TRBJ2-7	15	TGCGCCAGCAGCTTGGAGCAGGGAAGGCTTGGCGAGCAGTACTTC	CASSLEQGRLGEQYF
TRBV5-1	.	.	TRBJ2-6	15	TGCGCCAGCAGCCTTGGGGCCTCTGGGGCCAACGTCCTGACTTTC	CASSLGASGANVLTF
TRBV5-1	.	.	TRBJ2-5	17	TGCGCCAGCAGCTTGGACCCACCGGGGGATATTCAAGAGACCCAGTACTTC	CASSLDPPGDIQETQYF
TRBV11-2	.	.	TRBJ1-1	13	TGTGCCAGCAGCCCCCAGGCAGACACTGAAGCTTTCTTT	CASSPQADTEAFF
TRBV7-3	TRBD2	.	TRBJ2-2	19	TGTGCCAGCAGCTTATGGGGCGGGCTAGCGGGAGGAAACACCGGGGAGCTGTTTTTT	CASSLWGGLAGGNTGELFF
TRBV23-1	.	.	TRBJ2-2	15	TGCGCCAGCAGTCAATCGTCCCAGTCGAACGGGGAGCTGTTTTTT	CASSQSSQSNGELFF
TRBV5-1	TRBD1	.	TRBJ1-4	15	TGCGCCAGCAGCCGGGACAGGGGTGGGAATGAAAAACTGTTTTTT	CASSRDRGGNEKLFF
TRBV7-6	TRBD1	once	TRBJ2-2	17	TGTGCCAGCAGCCGGGACAGGGGCGACCTGGCCACCGGGGAGCTGTTTTTT	CASSRDRGDLATGELFF
TRBV3-1/TRBV3-2	TRBD2	.	TRBJ2-2	15	TGTGCCAGCAGCCAAGCGGGAGGGTTCACCGGGGAGCTGTTTTTT	CASSQAGGFTGELFF
TRBV5-5	.	.	TRBJ1-5	14	TGTGCCAGCAGCTTGCTTGAGAGCAATCAGCCCCAGCATTTT	CASSLLESNQPQHF
TRBV27	.	once	TRBJ2-2	13	TGTGCCAGCAACAGGATGAACACCGGGGAGCTGTTTTTT	CASNRMNTGELFF
TRBV5-1	TRBD1	.	TRBJ2-5	15	TGCGCCAGCAGCGGCTGGGACAGGGGAGGAGAGACCCAGTACTTC	CASSGWDRGGETQYF
TRBV19	.	.	TRBJ2-7	13	TGTGCCAGTAGTACCGAGGGGAACAGGGAACAGTACTTC	CASSTEGNREQYF
TRBV5-6	.	.	TRBJ2-4	17	TGTGCCAGCACCCGCTTGGTGGCGGGGGCGGCCAAAAACATTCAGTACTTC	CASTRLVAGAAKNIQYF
TRBV5-4	TRBD2	.	TRBJ2-7	16	TGTGCCAGCAGCTTACCGGGACTAGCGTCGACCTACGAGCAGTACTTC	CASSLPGLASTYEQYF
TRBV6-5	TRBD1	.	TRBJ1-1	14	TGTGCCAGCATAGGCTCAGGGGGGAACACTGAAGCTTTCTTT	CASIGSGGNTEAFF
TRBV5-5	TRBD1	few	TRBJ1-2	15	TGTGCCAGCAGCCCTGGACAGGGACTTTACTATGGCTACACCTTC	CASSPGQGLYYGYTF
TRBV9	.	.	TRBJ1-6	15	TGTGCCAGCAGCGTAGGGAGCTCCTATAATTCACCCCTCCACTTT	CASSVGSSYNSPLHF
TRBV9	.	.	TRBJ2-1	13	TGTGCCAGCAGTCCGGGCTCCTACAATGAGCAGTTCTTC	CASSPGSYNEQFF
TRBV19	TRBD1	.	TRBJ2-3	14	TGTGCCAGTGGACAGGGGTTTGGCACAGATACGCAGTATTTT	CASGQGFGTDTQYF
TRBV18	.	few	TRBJ1-2	15	TGTGCCAGCTCACCGGGAAGCGAGGGAGGAGGGTCAAACACCTTC	CASSPGSEGGGSNTF
TRBV11-2	.	.	TRBJ2-7	13	TGTGCCAGCACCCTCTTCGGAGATTACGAGCAGTACTTC	CASTLFGDYEQYF
TRBV5-4	.	once	TRBJ2-7	14	TGTGCCAGCAGCTTGGCCGTTTCCCCCTACGAGCAGTACTTC	CASSLAVSPYEQYF
TRBV5-1	TRBD1	.	TRBJ1-5	15	TGCGCCAGCAGCGGGGGAACAGGGGGCAGTCAGCCCCAGCATTTT	CASSGGTGGSQPQHF
TRBV28	TRBD1	.	TRBJ1-1	14	TGTGCCAGCAGTCTCGGGGGGACAGGCACTGAAGCTTTCTTT	CASSLGGTGTEAFF
TRBV5-1	TRBD1	.	TRBJ2-7	15	TGCGCCAGCAGCTTGGGGAGGGGACAGGAACCCGAGCAGTACTTC	CASSLGRGQEPEQYF
TRBV30	.	.	TRBJ2-7	12	TGTGCCTGGAGTGTCGGAGGGTACGAGCAGTACTTC	CAWSVGGYEQYF
TRBV7-9	.	.	TRBJ2-7	14	TGTGCCAGCAGCTTCGACAGAAGCTCCTACGAGCAGTACTTC	CASSFDRSSYEQYF
TRBV7-7	.	.	TRBJ2-7	13	TGTGCTAGCAGCCCCGGGAGTGCCTACGAGCAGTACTTC	CASSPGSAYEQYF
TRBV7-9	TRBD1	once	TRBJ2-5	17	TGTGCCAGCAGCTTAGGCGCGGGGGACAGGGCCAAAGAGACCCAGTACTTC	CASSLGAGDRAKETQYF
TRBV9	.	few	TRBJ2-1	16	TGTGCCAGCAGCGTAGGTTACAGCCCCACATACAATGAGCAGTTCTTC	CASSVGYSPTYNEQFF
TRBV18	TRBD2	.	TRBJ2-3	18	TGTGCCAGCTCAACGGGACTAGCGGGAGGGCCGAACACAGATACGCAGTATTTT	CASSTGLAGGPNTDTQYF
TRBV30	.	few	TRBJ1-1	13	TGTGCCTGGAGTACACGGGATGACACTGAAGCTTTCTTT	CAWSTRDDTEAFF
TRBV7-9	.	once	TRBJ1-3	14	TGTGCCAGCAGTGCCCAAGGGGTGTCAAACACCATATATTTT	CASSAQGVSNTIYF
TRBV5-1	TRBD1	.	TRBJ2-1	16	TGCGCCAGCAGCCCCCTGGGACAGGGGACCTACAATGAGCAGTTCTTC	CASSPLGQGTYNEQFF
TRBV30	TRBD2	.	TRBJ2-2	17	TGTGCCTGGGGGTCCCCCACTGGGCGCGGGAGGGCCGGGGAGCTGTTTTTT	CAWGSPTGRGRAGELFF
TRBV7-3	.	.	TRBJ1-1	13	TGTGCCAGCAGTTCACAGGAGAACACTGAAGCTTTCTTT	CASSSQENTEAFF
TRBV29-1	.	once	TRBJ1-2	12	TGCAGCGTTGATGTGGCATCATGGGGCTACACCTTC	CSVDVASWGYTF
TRBV19	.	.	TRBJ2-2	15	TGTGCCAGTAGTATAGCGTTTAGGGGTTACGGGGAGCTGTTTTTT	CASSIAFRGYGELFF
TRBV11-2	TRBD1	.	TRBJ1-3	15	TGTGCCAGCAGCGTCCAGGGGGCGCAGGGAAACACCATATATTTT	CASSVQGAQGNTIYF
TRBV27	.	.	TRBJ2-7	15	TGTGCCAGCAAACAACAGCTTTACGGGGCCTACGAGCAGTACTTC	CASKQQLYGAYEQYF
TRBV5-1	.	.	TRBJ2-2	13	TGCGCCAGCAGCTTGGCCCCCGCCGGGGAGCTGTTTTTT	CASSLAPAGELFF
TRBV4-1	TRBD1	.	TRBJ1-2	18	TGCGCCAGCAGCCAAGTCCATTATGGGACAGCTCCTAACTATGGCTACACCTTC	CASSQVHYGTAPNYGYTF
TRBV2	TRBD1	few	TRBJ1-2	14	TGTGCCAGCAGTGAAGTCGGGACAGCCTATGGCTACACCTTC	CASSEVGTAYGYTF
TRBV4-1	.	.	TRBJ1-5	15	TGCGCCAGCAGCCGCTCAGGGGATAGCAATCAGCCCCAGCATTTT	CASSRSGDSNQPQHF
TRBV29-1	TRBD2	.	TRBJ2-3	14	TGCAGCATCGGTCCTAGCGGGGGCGTAGATACGCAGTATTTT	CSIGPSGGVDTQYF
TRBV20-1	TRBD1	few	TRBJ1-1	15	TGCAGTGCTAGTCGTTCGGGACAGGGAGAAACTGAAGCTTTCTTT	CSASRSGQGETEAFF
TRBV5-1	.	once	TRBJ1-1	14	TGCGCCAGCAGCTTGGGACAAATTAACACTGAAGCTTTCTTT	CASSLGQINTEAFF
TRBV5-1	TRBD2	few	TRBJ2-1	16	TGCGCCAGCAGCTTGGGGGGACTAGCGGGACAAAATGAGCAGTTCTTC	CASSLGGLAGQNEQFF
TRBV6-5	.	.	TRBJ1-6	13	TGTGCCAGCAGACCAACAGGGAATTCACCCCTCCACTTT	CASRPTGNSPLHF
TRBV6-6	.	.	TRBJ1-5	17	TGTGCCAGCAGTCCAAGGGGCAGGGTAATCAGCAATCAGCCCCAGCATTTT	CASSPRGRVISNQPQHF
TRBV30	TRBD1	.	TRBJ2-7	13	TGTGCCTGGAACAGGCAGGGGGCCTACGAGCAGTACTTC	CAWNRQGAYEQYF
TRBV6-5	TRBD1	.	TRBJ2-7	15	TGTGCCAGCAGAGATACCAGACAGGGCTCCTACGAGCAGTACTTC	CASRDTRQGSYEQYF